The 10 T cell receptor beta chains below all came from one sample that was sequenced in a study of response to subunit inactivated influenza vaccine. Each CDR3 protein is one row after TCRdb ran MiXCR on the RT-PCR reads. The sample yields roughly 190,000 distinct CDR3 sequences, 14% seen once. The sample consisted of CD8+ T cells sorted from PBMCs, taken 5 to 6 days after vaccination. The receptors were gathered from a man between 50 and 59 years old who received an inactivated influenza vaccine.

In this sample, this clonotype turned up a few times. The rearrangement uses TRBV10-2 and TRBJ2-7; no definite D call. From germline, CDR1 is WSHSY and CDR2 SAAADI. The V end lost 4 bases, the J end lost 3 bases, and 10 bases lay between the germline ends. CDR3 length: 13 amino acids. CDR3 DNA: TGCGCCAGCAGTGCCGGGCTAGTCTACGAGCAGTACTTC. Amino acids: CASSAGLVYEQYF.

A few counts support this clonotype. The genes are TRBV4-2 and TRBJ2-7; weak D call: TRBD1 (5 bases). The CDR3 covers 16 residues. The germline V gene has CDR1 LGHNA and CDR2 YNFKEQ. V was pared by 4 bases and J by 3 bases, with 19 bases between. The CDR3 region has the DNA TGTGCCAGCAGCCCGGAGACAGTCTCCCCCTTCTACGAGCAGTACTTC. Its protein product is CASSPETVSPFYEQYF.

In this sample, this clonotype turned up a few times. The J gene is TRBJ2-7, the V gene TRBV6-6, with no clear D. The CDR3 has 13 residues. Looked up from germline, CDR1 is MNHNY and CDR2 is SVGAGI (reference sequence). Trimming cost V 0 bases and J 2 bases, with 5 bases left between them. This CDR3 reads CASSYSTTYEQYF. The CDR3, as DNA: TGTGCCAGCAGTTACTCCACGACCTACGAGCAGTACTTC.

In its sample, this clonotype was seen a few times. This chain connects TRBV20-1 to TRBJ2-1; D is unclear. This CDR3 spans 13 amino acids. The germline V and J ends were trimmed by 2 bases and 4 bases, with 9 bases remaining between them. Germline V gene lookup returns CDR1 DFQATT and CDR2 SNEGSKA (reference sequence). The DNA for the CDR3 is TGCAGTGCTAGACAGAGTGTATACAATGAGCAGTTCTTC. It yields the protein CSARQSVYNEQFF.

The chain has TRBV27 and TRBJ2-7; D may be TRBD1 (5 bases). Per the germline V gene, CDR1 is MNHEY and CDR2 is SMNVEV (reference sequence). This CDR3 is 14 amino acids long. Trimming took 0 bases from V and 4 from J, leaving 10 bases between them. Here the CDR3 DNA reads TGTGCCAGCAGTTTATCTCAGGGTTGGTACGAGCAGTACTTC. The encoded protein is CASSLSQGWYEQYF.

Only a few counts were recorded for this clonotype. The J gene is TRBJ2-1, the V gene TRBV7-9; D remains ambiguous. The CDR3 runs 14 residues. Germline loops: CDR1 SEHNR, CDR2 FQNEAQ (reference sequence). Trimming left V 5 bases short and J 3 bases short, with 11 bases between. CDR3 sequence (DNA): TGTGCCAGCAGCACGGGCCACCTCTACAATGAGCAGTTCTTC. Amino acids: CASSTGHLYNEQFF.

This chain joins TRBV20-1 and TRBJ2-3; 10 nucleotides agree with TRBD2. Trimming cost V 3 bases and J 6 bases; bases outside gene matches: 6. Germline V gene lookup returns CDR1 DFQATT and CDR2 SNEGSKA (reference sequence). The CDR3 consists of 14 residues. The CDR3 loop reads CSARDPGLADTQYF. Written as DNA, the CDR3 is TGCAGTGCTAGGGACCCGGGACTAGCGGATACGCAGTATTTT.

This clonotype was recorded a few times. This chain links TRBV7-9 with TRBJ2-7; D possibly corresponds to TRBD1 (6 bases). The CDR3 covers 15 residues. V lost 4 bases and J lost 3, with 16 bases in between. Germline CDR1 is SEHNR and CDR2 is FQNEAQ (reference sequence). CDR3 amino acids: CASSSSTGTSYEQYF. As DNA, the CDR3 is TGTGCCAGCAGCTCATCCACCGGGACAAGCTACGAGCAGTACTTC. Looking up the rest from reference TRBV7-9 and TRBJ2-7 gives the full variable domain: DTGVSQNPRHKITKRGQNVTFRCDPISEHNRLYWYRQTLGQGPEFLTYFQNEAQLEKSRLLSDRFSAERPKGSFSTLEIQRTEQGDSAMYLCASSSSTGTSYEQYFGPGTRLTVT.

CDR3 region: CASSPPTGEQFF. CDR3 coding DNA: TGTGCCAGCAGCCCGCCGACAGGGGAGCAGTTCTTC. The chain is built from TRBV7-9 and TRBJ2-1; TRBD1 matches at 7 bases. The V gene's germline CDR1 is SEHNR and CDR2 FQNEAQ (reference sequence). V gave up 5 bases and J gave up 10 bases; unmatched junction bases: 5. The CDR3 sequence is 12 residues long.

This clonotype was seen a few times. The chain carries TRBV18 and TRBJ2-1; possible D gene TRBD2, 5 bases. The germline V and J ends were trimmed by 2 bases and 7 bases, with 12 bases remaining between them. The germline V gene encodes CDR1 KGHSH and CDR2 LQKENI. This CDR3 is 14 amino acids long. The CDR3 DNA sequence: TGTGCCAGCTCACCATCCTCTGGGGAGAATGAGCAGTTCTTC. Protein: CASSPSSGENEQFF.